The text below deals with one TCR beta chain. These data belong to a study of T cell changes during pregnancy in multiple sclerosis. Sequencing was performed with immunoSEQ multiplex PCR; in TCRdb, only in-frame clones are kept and a portion is missing. The data show some 20,000 clones, with 75% to 90% seen just once and over 4.5% held by the top ten. The receptor was derived from a female donor in good health, enrolled as a control in a pregnancy study. The sample in question was CD8+ T cells from peripheral blood mononuclear cells, obtained after pregnancy.

The CDR3: CASSHIPLRLRDRGGDTQYF. The CDR3 DNA reads as TGTGCCAGCAGCCACATACCCTTACGGCTCCGGGACAGGGGGGGAGATACGCAGTATTTT. This rearrangement joins TRBV13 to TRBJ2-3, with TRBD1 matching over 11 bases. J gave up 5 bases and V 5 bases, and 21 bases lay outside the gene matches. The CDR3 extends over 20 amino acids. The V gene's germline CDR1 is PRHDT and CDR2 FYEKMQ (reference sequence).